This T cell receptor (beta chain) was recovered during a study of cytomegalovirus exposure and HLA in healthy donors. In the study overall: The Caucasian-associated ancestry cluster contained about 80% of the 398 genotyped donors.

Both 60 Vbeta primers and 13 Jbeta primers went into the PCR. Produced via immunoSEQ multiplex PCR; TCRdb's table is partial and in-frame only. The repertoire holds over 100,000 clones, 65% to 90% seen once, with more than 2% in the top ten. CDR1 is SEHNR and CDR2 is FQNEAQ in the germline V gene (reference sequence). J gave up 5 bases and V 5 bases, and 6 bases lay outside the gene matches. The CDR3 length is 14 residues. The V and J genes are TRBV7-9 and TRBJ2-5, with 9 bases aligning to TRBD1. The origin of this receptor is a woman in her twenties or thirties in good health and CMV-seronegative. Material: PBMCs. The CDR3 DNA reads as TGTGCCAGCAGCCAAGGACAGGGGAAGGAGACCCAGTACTTC. Its protein is CASSQGQGKETQYF.